This T cell receptor beta chain was retrieved from a study of blood T cell repertoires in COVID-19 (dated by TCRdb to the early 2020s). For the study in its entirety: Samples covering the acute and convalescent phases of COVID-19 were provided by collaborators in the United States, Italy and Spain. The prospective study material was composed of cDNA or gDNA derived from T cells, B-cell-depleted T cells, or PBMCs. Subjects who had been exposed to COVID-19, were actively infected with it, or had recovered from it provided the deeply sampled blood TCRbeta repertoires that made up the dataset. A freely available public database, intended as a resource for researchers studying the immune response to SARS-CoV-2, is where the repertoires were released. The samples were drawn from two sources: the first 160 participants of the ongoing ImmuneRACE study, and fewer than 1,500 subjects contributed by 6 global collaborators. Sample metadata almost always included a de-identified subject ID, COVID-19 status, age in years and sex. Where HLA class I and class II types were available, the types were taken from metadata supplied by the sample provider, not from assay-based typing.

V lost 4 bases and J lost 4 bases; the stretch between them is 13 bases long. The germline V gene (reference sequence) specifies LGHDT as CDR1 and YNNKEL as CDR2. The CDR3 goes from the cysteine to the phenylalanine over 14 residues. Only CDR3 DNA remains: 42 bases, in frame from the first base. Here is what the overall study found, with its caveats: Clinical and demographic metadata were provided uncurated, with the amount varying by source and participant.

For this clone: It has no known antigen specificity. Per-nucleotide qualities are absent, and no much larger clonotype sits a single base away.

Each collaborating institution followed its own protocols to collect whole blood in K2EDTA tubes. For TCRbeta analysis, collaborators shipped samples in one of three forms: frozen whole blood, isolated PBMCs, or DNA extracted from either of those sample types. TCRbeta CDR3 regions were amplified from genomic DNA by means of the immunoSEQ Assay, a bias-controlled multiplex PCR. In the authors' own workflow: The number of nucleated cells in each sample was estimated from the amplification of reference gene primers within the assay. To quantify the absolute abundance of each unique TCRbeta CDR3 rearrangement, sequence reads were collapsed and filtered. Productive Simpson clonality was computed per sample as the square root of Simpson's diversity index over productive rearrangements. TCRdb took over this immuneACCESS table, retaining in-frame rearrangements with V and J assigned. Such tables are incomplete; in checked studies, under half of the missing clones stem from an unresolved V gene, and the remainder is unexplained. The DNA was the basis for D and trimming; V, J and clone size are from that table. For this sample the table gives some 43,000 clones, of which around 81% were detected only once. The ten biggest clones cover about 40% of the sample.

The clonotype was recovered from a man in his forties or fifties with active or convalescent COVID-19. The source material was peripheral blood. Here the chain combines TRBV3-1 (or the pseudogene TRBV3-2) and TRBJ1-2; a tentative D call is TRBD1 (6 bases match). The CDR3 amino acid sequence is: CASSRSDSSYGYTF. The DNA sequence follows: TGTGCCAGCAGCCGGTCGGACAGTAGCTATGGCTACACCTTC.